The T cell receptor beta chain described here comes from a study of cytomegalovirus exposure and HLA in healthy donors. Study outcomes and limitations: In a later analysis, CMV-associated beta chains were mostly HLA-associated, it appeared. It was reported that the classifier diagnosed cytomegalovirus status with high specificity and sensitivity in both the original and validation cohorts.

Worth noting for this clone: Its antigen remains unknown.

The CDR3 is 18 amino acids. CDR1 LNHNV and CDR2 YYDKDF come from the germline V gene (reference sequence). V trimming: 0 bases; J trimming: 10 bases; junction bases outside the gene matches: 17. 60 Vbeta and 13 Jbeta primers were used in PCR. Clones were sequenced by immunoSEQ multiplex PCR, and TCRdb holds only the in-frame ones, with some missing. The table includes approximately 190,000 clones, approximately 82% detected once. Sequencing was performed on PBMCs. This chain links TRBV15 with TRBJ2-1; 8 bases line up with TRBD2. This sequence originates from a woman aged 18 to 35 in good health and CMV-seronegative. CDR3 protein: CATSRDPSGGPLRGEQFF. DNA for the CDR3: TGTGCCACCAGCAGAGATCCTTCGGGAGGGCCTCTCAGGGGAGAGCAGTTCTTC.